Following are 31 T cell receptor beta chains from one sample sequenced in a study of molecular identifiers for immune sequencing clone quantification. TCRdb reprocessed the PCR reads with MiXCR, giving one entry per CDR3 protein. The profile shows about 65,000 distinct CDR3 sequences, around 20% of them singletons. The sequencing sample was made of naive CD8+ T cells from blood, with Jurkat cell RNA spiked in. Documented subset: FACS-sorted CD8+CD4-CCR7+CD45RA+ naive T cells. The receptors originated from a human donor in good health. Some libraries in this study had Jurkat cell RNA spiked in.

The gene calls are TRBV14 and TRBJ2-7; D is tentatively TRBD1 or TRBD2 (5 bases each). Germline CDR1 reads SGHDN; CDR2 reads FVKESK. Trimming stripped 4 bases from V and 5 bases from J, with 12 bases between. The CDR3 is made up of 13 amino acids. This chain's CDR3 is CASSLGLGNEQYF. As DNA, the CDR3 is TGTGCCAGCAGCCTGGGGCTCGGGAACGAGCAGTACTTC. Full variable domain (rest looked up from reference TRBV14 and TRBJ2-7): EAGVTQFPSHSVIEKGQTVTLRCDPISGHDNLYWYRRVMGKEIKFLLHFVKESKQDESGMPNNRFLAERTGGTYSTLKVQPAELEDSGVYFCASSLGLGNEQYFGPGTRLTVT.

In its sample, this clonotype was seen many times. The CDR3 bases are TGTGCCAGCAGTGTAACGGAGGCCACCTCTAGCGGGAGGGCCTACGAGCAGTACTTC. Translating it yields CASSVTEATSSGRAYEQYF. The chain couples TRBV11-3 to TRBJ2-7; 12 bases fit TRBD2. The V gene's germline CDR1 is SGHNT and CDR2 YENEEA. CDR3 size: 19 residues. The junction had 17 bases not matched to a gene; V was cut back by 6 bases and J by 2 bases.

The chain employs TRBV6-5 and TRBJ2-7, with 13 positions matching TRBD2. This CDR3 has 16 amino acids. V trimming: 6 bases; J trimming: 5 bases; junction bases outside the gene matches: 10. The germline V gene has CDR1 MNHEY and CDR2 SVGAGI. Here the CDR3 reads CASSNYRTSGSHEQYF. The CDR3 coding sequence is TGTGCCAGCAGCAATTACAGGACTAGCGGGAGCCACGAGCAGTACTTC.

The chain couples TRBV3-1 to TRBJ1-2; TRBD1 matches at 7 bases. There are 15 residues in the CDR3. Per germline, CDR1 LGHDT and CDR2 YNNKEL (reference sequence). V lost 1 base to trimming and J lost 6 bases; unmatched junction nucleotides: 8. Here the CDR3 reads CASSQAGGTADGYTF. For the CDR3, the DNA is TGTGCCAGCAGCCAAGCCGGCGGGACAGCTGATGGCTACACCTTC.

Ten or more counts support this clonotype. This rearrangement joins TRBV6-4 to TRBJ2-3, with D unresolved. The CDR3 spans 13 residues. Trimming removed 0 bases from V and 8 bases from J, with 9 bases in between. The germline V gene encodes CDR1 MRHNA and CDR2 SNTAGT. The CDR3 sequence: CASSDSRDSTQYF. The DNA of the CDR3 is TGTGCCAGCAGTGACTCAAGGGATAGTACGCAGTATTTT.

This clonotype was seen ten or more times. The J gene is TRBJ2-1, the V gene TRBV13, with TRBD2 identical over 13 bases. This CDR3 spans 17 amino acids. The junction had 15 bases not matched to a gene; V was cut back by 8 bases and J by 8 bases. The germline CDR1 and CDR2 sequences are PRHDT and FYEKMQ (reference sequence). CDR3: CASSYQGLAGEFDEQFF. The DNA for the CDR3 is TGTGCCAGCTCATACCAAGGACTAGCGGGAGAATTCGATGAGCAGTTCTTC.

DNA for the CDR3: TGTGCCAGCAGCCCGATGTGGGGGGATACGCAGTATTTT. Amino acids: CASSPMWGDTQYF. The rearrangement links TRBV9 to TRBJ2-3; D could derive from TRBD1 or TRBD2 (5 bases each). CDR3 size: 13 residues. The germline gives CDR1 SGDLS, CDR2 YYNGEE. V was cut by 4 bases and J by 6 bases, with 12 bases left in between.

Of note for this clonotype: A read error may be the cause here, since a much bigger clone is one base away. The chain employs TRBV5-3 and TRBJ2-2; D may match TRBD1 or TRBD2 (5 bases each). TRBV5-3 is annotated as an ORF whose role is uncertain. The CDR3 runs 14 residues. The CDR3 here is CASSLRGDTGELFF. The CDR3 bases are TGTGCCAGCAGCTTGAGAGGGGACACCGGGGAGCTGTTTTTT.

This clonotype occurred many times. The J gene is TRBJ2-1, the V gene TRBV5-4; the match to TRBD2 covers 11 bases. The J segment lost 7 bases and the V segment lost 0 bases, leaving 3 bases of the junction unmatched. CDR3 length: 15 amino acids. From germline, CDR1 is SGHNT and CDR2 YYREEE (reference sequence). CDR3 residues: CASSLGPSGGNEQFF. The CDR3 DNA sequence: TGTGCCAGCAGCTTGGGTCCTAGCGGGGGGAATGAGCAGTTCTTC.

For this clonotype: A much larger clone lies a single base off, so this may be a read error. The DNA of the CDR3 is TGTGCCAGCAGCCGGCGGGCGCCCGCCTACAAGCAGTACTTC. This translates into CASSRRAPAYKQYF. V usage is TRBV3-1 and J usage is TRBJ2-7; tentative D call: TRBD2 (5 bases). Germline loops: CDR1 LGHDT, CDR2 YNNKEL (reference sequence). The length of the CDR3 is 14 residues.

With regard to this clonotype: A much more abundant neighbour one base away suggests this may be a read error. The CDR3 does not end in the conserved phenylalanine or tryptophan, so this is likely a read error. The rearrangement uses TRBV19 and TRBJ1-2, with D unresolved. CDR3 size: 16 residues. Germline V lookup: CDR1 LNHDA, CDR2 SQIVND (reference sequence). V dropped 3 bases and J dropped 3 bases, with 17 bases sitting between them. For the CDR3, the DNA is TGTGCCAGTAGTATGAAGAGAGGTCCACGCGACTATGGCTACACCTCC. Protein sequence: CASSMKRGPRDYGYTS.

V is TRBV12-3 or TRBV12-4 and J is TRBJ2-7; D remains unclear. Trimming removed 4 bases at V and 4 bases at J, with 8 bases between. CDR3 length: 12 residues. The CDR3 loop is CASSSTRYEQYF. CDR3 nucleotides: TGTGCCAGCAGTTCCACACGTTACGAGCAGTACTTC.

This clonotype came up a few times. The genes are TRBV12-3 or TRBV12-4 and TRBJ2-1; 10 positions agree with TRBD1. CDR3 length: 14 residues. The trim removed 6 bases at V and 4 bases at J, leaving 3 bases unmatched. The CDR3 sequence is CASRGTGEYNEQFF. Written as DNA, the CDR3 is TGTGCCAGCAGAGGGACAGGGGAATACAATGAGCAGTTCTTC.

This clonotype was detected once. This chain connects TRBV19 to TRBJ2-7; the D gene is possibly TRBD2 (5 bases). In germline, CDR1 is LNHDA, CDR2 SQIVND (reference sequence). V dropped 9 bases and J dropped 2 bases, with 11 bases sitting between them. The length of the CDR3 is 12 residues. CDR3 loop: CASGESPYEQYF. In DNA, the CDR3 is TGTGCCAGCGGGGAGTCCCCCTACGAGCAGTACTTC.

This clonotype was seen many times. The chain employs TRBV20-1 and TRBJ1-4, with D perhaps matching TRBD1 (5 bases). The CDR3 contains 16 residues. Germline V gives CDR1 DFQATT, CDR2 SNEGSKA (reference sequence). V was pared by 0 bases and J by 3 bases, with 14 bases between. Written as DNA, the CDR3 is TGCAGTGCTAGAGATTTTGGACCGACAGCTAATGAAAAACTGTTTTTT. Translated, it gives CSARDFGPTANEKLFF.

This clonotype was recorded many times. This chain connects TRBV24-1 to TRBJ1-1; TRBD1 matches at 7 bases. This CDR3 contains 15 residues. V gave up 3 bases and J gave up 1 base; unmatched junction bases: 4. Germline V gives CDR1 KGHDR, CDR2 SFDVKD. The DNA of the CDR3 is TGTGCCACCAGTGATGGAGGGGGCCGGAACACTGAAGCTTTCTTT. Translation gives CATSDGGGRNTEAFF.

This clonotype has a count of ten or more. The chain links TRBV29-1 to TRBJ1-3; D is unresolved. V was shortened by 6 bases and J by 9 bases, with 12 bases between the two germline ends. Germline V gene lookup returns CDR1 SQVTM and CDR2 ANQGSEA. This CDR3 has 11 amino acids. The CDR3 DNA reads TGCAGCGTCGTCAGGCAAGGCACCATATATTTT. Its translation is CSVVRQGTIYF.

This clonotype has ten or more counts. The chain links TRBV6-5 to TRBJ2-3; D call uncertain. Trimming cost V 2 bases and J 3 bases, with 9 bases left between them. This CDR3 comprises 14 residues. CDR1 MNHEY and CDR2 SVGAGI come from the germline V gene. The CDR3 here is CASSYGSDTDTQYF. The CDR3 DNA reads TGTGCCAGCAGTTACGGGTCGGATACAGATACGCAGTATTTT.

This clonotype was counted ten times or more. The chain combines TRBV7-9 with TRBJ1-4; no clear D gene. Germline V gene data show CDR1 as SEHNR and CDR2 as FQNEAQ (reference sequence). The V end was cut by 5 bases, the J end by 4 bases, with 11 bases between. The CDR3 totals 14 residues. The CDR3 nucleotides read TGTGCCAGCAGCCTCTCCTACGGTAATGAAAAACTGTTTTTT. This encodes CASSLSYGNEKLFF.

CDR3 sequence: CASRIPTSGSSDTQYF. CDR3 DNA: TGTGCCAGCAGGATACCGACTAGCGGGAGTTCAGATACGCAGTATTTT. The V gene is TRBV12-3 or TRBV12-4, the J gene TRBJ2-3; 12 nucleotides agree with TRBD2. After removal of 6 bases from V and 4 bases from J, the junction contained 8 bases not matched to a gene. The CDR3 covers 16 residues.

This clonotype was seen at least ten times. CDR3: CASSLYFPSTDTQYF. The CDR3 region has the DNA TGTGCCAGTAGCCTCTATTTCCCTAGCACAGATACGCAGTATTTT. V is TRBV19 and J is TRBJ2-3; no definite D call. Germline values: CDR1 LNHDA, CDR2 SQIVND (reference sequence). The CDR3 loop spans 15 amino acids. V lost 6 bases to trimming and J lost 0 bases, with 13 bases between them.

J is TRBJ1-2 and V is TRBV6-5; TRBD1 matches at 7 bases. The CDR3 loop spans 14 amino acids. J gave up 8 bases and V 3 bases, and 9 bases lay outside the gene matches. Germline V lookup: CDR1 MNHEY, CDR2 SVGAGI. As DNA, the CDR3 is TGTGCCAGCAGTTATGGGACAGATGGGAGCGGCTACACCTTC. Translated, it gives CASSYGTDGSGYTF.

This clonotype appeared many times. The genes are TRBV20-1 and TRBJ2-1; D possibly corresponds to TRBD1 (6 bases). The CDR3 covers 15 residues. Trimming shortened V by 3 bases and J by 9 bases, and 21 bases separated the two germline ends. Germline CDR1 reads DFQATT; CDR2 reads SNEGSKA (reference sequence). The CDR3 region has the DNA TGCAGTGCTAGGGAGACGACCGGGGCCAGGGGTGAGCAGTTCTTC. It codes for CSARETTGARGEQFF.

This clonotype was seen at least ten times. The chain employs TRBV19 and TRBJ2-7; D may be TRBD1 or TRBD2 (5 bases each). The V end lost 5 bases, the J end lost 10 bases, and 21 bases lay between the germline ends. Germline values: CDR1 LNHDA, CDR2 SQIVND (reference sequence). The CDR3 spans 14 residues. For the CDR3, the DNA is TGTGCCAGTAGTCCCCGGGACGGCCAAATCGAACAGTACTTC. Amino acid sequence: CASSPRDGQIEQYF.

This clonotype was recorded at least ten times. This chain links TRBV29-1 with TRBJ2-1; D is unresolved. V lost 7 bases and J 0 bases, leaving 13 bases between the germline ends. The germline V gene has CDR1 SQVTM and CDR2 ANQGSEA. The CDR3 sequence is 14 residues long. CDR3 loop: CSAENQSSYNEQFF. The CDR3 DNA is TGCAGCGCGGAGAACCAGAGCTCCTACAATGAGCAGTTCTTC.

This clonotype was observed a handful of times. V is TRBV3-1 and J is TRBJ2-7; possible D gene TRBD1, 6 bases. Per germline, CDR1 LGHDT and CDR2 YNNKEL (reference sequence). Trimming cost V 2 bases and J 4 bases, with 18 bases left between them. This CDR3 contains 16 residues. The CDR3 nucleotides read TGTGCCAGCAGCCAAAGTGGCACAGGGTCCATATACGAGCAGTACTTC. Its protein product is CASSQSGTGSIYEQYF.

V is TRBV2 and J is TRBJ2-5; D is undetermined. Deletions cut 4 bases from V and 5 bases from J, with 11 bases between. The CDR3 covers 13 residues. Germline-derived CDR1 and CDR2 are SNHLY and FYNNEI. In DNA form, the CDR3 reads TGTGCCAGCAGTGGATTGGGGATGGAGACCCAGTACTTC. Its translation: CASSGLGMETQYF.

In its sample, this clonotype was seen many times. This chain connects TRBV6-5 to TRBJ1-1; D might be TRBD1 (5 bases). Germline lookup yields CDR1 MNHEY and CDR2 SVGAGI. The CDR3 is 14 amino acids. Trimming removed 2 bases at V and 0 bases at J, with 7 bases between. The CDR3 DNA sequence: TGTGCCAGCAGTTACCAGGGCCTGAACACTGAAGCTTTCTTT. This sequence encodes CASSYQGLNTEAFF.

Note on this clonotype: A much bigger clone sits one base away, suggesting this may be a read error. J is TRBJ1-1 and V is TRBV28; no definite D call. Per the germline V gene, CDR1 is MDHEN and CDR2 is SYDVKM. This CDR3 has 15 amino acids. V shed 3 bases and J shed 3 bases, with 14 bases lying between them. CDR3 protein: CASSLSDNPDTEAFF. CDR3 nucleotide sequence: TGTGCCAGCAGTTTGAGCGACAATCCGGACACTGAAGCTTTCTTT.

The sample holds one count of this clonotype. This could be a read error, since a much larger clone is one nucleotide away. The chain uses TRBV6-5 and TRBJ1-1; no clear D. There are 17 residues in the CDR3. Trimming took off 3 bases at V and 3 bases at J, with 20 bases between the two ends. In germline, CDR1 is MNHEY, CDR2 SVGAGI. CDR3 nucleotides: TGTGCCAGCAGTTATGTTTCACGGGGAGTTTTGTACACTGAAGCTTTCTTT. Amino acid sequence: CASSYVSRGVLYTEAFF.

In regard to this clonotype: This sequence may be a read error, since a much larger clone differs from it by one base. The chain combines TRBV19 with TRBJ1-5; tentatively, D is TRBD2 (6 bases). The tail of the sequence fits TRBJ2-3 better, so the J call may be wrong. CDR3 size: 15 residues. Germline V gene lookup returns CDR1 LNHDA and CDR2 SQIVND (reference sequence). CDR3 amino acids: CASSIWDGGSQPQYF. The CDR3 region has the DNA TGTGCCAGTAGTATCTGGGACGGAGGGAGTCAGCCCCAGTATTTT.